This T cell receptor (beta chain) is drawn from a study of blood T cell repertoires in COVID-19. Across the whole study: Acute-phase and convalescent COVID-19 samples originated in the United States, Italy and Spain. Sample material is recorded as cDNA or gDNA derived from T cells, B-cell-depleted T cells, or PBMCs.

Original handling: For nucleated cells, counts were estimated from reference gene primer amplification. Some clones are missing from TCRdb's copy, which holds only in-frame ones; the method was immunoSEQ multiplex PCR. That table gives V, J and clone size, and the DNA gave D and trimming. The table includes roughly 300,000 clones, 75% to 95% detected once. Enrolled during active infection, Seattle patients were then followed longitudinally. The length of the CDR3 is 13 residues. The source material was peripheral blood. The TCR sequence derives from a woman between 25 and 40 years old with COVID-19, enrolled during active disease. The chain links TRBV1 to TRBJ2-3; the table's D call, TRBD2, was not checked against the DNA. TRBV1 is recorded as a pseudogene. The CDR3 DNA reads as TGCACCAGCAGCCCGCGGGAGGGGGATACGCAGTATTTT. This codes for CTSSPREGDTQYF.